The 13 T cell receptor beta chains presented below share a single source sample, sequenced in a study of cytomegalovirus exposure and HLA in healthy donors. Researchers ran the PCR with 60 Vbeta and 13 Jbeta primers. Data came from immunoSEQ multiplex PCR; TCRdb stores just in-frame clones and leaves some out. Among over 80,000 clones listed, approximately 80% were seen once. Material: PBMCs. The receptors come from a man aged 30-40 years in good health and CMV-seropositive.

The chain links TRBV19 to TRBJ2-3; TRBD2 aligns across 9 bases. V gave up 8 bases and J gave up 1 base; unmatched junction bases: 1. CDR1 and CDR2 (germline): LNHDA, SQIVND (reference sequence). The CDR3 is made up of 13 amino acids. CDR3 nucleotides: TGTGCCAGTGCGGGGGGGGGCACAGATACGCAGTATTTT. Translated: CASAGGGTDTQYF.

The CDR3 reads CASSSRRGTDTQYF. CDR3 bases: TGTGCCAGTAGTTCGAGGCGGGGCACAGATACGCAGTATTTT. The chain links TRBV19 to TRBJ2-3; D is perhaps TRBD2 (5 bases). Germline assignment: CDR1 LNHDA and CDR2 SQIVND (reference sequence). The length of the CDR3 is 14 residues. Trimming stripped 5 bases from V and 1 base from J, with 10 bases between.

CDR3 DNA: TGTGCCAGCAGTTTCTCAGGAGGGGAGCAGTACTTC. Protein sequence: CASSFSGGEQYF. The chain links TRBV28 to TRBJ2-7; D may be TRBD2 (6 bases). Germline lookup yields CDR1 MDHEN and CDR2 SYDVKM. The germline V and J ends were trimmed by 3 bases and 7 bases, with 10 bases remaining between them. The CDR3 covers 12 residues.

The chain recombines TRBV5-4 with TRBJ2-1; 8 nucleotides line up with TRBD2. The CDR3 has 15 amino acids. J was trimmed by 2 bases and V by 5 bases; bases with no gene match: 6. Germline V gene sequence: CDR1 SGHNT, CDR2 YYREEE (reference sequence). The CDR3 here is CASSLPGLAYNEQFF. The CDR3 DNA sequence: TGTGCCAGCAGTCTCCCGGGACTAGCCTACAATGAGCAGTTCTTC. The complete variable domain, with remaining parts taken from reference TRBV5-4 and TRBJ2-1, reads ETGVTQSPTHLIKTRGQQVTLRCSSQSGHNTVSWYQQALGQGPQFIFQYYREEENGRGNFPPRFSGLQFPNYSSELNVNALELDDSALYLCASSLPGLAYNEQFFGPGTRLTVL.

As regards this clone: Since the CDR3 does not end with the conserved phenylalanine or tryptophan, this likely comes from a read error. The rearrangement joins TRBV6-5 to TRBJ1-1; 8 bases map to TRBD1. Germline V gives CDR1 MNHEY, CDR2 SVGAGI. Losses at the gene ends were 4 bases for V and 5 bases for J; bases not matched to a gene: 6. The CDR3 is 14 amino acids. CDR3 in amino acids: CASSSQGALTEAFL. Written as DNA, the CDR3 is TGTGCCAGCAGTTCTCAGGGGGCTCTAACTGAAGCTTTCCTT.

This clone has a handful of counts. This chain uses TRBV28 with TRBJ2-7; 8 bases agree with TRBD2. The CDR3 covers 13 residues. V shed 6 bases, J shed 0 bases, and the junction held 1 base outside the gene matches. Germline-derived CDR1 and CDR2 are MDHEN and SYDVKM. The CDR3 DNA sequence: TGTGCCAGCAGCGGGAGGGCCTCCTACGAGCAGTACTTC. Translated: CASSGRASYEQYF.

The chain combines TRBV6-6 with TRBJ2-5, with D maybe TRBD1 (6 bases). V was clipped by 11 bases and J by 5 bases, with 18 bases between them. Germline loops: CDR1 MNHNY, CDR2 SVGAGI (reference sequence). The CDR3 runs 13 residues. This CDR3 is CAARGTGSETQYF. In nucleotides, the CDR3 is TGTGCCGCCAGGGGTACCGGGTCTGAGACCCAGTACTTC.

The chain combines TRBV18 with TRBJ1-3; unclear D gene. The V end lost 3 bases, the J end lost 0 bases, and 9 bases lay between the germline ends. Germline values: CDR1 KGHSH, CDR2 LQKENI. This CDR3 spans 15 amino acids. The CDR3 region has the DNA TGTGCCAGCTCACCGCTACAGAACTCTGGAAACACCATATATTTT. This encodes CASSPLQNSGNTIYF.

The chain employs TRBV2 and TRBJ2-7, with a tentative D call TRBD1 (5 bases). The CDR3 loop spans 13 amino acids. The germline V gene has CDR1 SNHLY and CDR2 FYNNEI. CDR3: CALHPARATEQYF. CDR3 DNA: TGTGCTTTGCATCCAGCCAGGGCCACCGAGCAGTACTTC.

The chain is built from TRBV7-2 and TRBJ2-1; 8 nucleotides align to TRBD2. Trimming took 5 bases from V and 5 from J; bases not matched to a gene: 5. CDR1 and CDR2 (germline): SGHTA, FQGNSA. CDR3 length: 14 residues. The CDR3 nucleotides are TGTGCCAGCAGCAGGGGACTAGATGACAATGAGCAGTTCTTC. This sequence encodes CASSRGLDDNEQFF.

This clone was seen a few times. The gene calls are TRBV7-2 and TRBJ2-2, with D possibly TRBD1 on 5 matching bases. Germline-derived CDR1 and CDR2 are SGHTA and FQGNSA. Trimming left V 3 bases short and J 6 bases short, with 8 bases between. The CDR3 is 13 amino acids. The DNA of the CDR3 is TGTGCCAGCAGCTTTGGGGCCGCCGGGGAGCTGTTTTTT. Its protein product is CASSFGAAGELFF.

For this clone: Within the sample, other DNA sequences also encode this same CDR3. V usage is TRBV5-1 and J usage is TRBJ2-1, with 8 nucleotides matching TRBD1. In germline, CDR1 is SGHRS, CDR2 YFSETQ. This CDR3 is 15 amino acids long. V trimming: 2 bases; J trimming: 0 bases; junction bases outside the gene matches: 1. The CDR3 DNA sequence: TGCGCCAGCAGCTTTACAGGGGGCTCCTACAATGAGCAGTTCTTC. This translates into CASSFTGGSYNEQFF.

The CDR3 reads CATSSREDMIQYF. The CDR3 DNA follows: TGTGCCACCAGCTCTAGAGAGGACATGATCCAGTATTTT. This rearrangement joins TRBV15 to TRBJ2-3; a weak D match, TRBD1 (5 bases). In germline, CDR1 is LNHNV, CDR2 YYDKDF (reference sequence). The CDR3 covers 13 residues. V was trimmed by 5 bases and J by 12 bases, leaving 18 bases between them.